This TCR beta chain was profiled in a study of human T cells and chemical hapten exposure. Study-wide context: Upper inner arm skin measuring approximately 2 cm by approximately 2 cm received 2% DPC for sensitization.

Noted time point: patch test 1, 2 weeks after DPC sensitization. Treatment: therapeutic diphenylcyclopropenone sensitization with weekly scalp DPC. Blood, whole and unfractionated, served as the source for total RNA extraction. Regarding the study as a whole: High-frequency TCRs, those above 1 in 1000, stayed the same after DPC sensitization.

The study's library attached unique molecular identifiers to single cDNA molecules. Each CDR3 protein is one row after TCRdb ran MiXCR on the RACE reads. The data hold roughly 200,000 distinct CDR3 sequences, with 20% to 25% observed a single time. V lost 0 bases and J 4 bases, leaving 16 bases between the germline ends. CDR3 length: 16 residues. CDR1 is SQVTM and CDR2 is ANQGSEA in the germline V gene. Ten or more counts support this clonotype. The antigen is unknown. The rearrangement uses TRBV29-1 and TRBJ2-1; D remains ambiguous. Sequenced material: whole blood, taken in connection with sensitization to the hapten diphenylcyclopropenone (DPC). The receptor's source is a woman between 45 and 60 years old with alopecia areata. Some clones in this sample may be carry-over from other donors' samples. CDR3 coding DNA: TGCAGCGTTGAAGATCGATGGACCTCCAATTACAATGAGCAGTTCTTC. It encodes CSVEDRWTSNYNEQFF.